Presented here are 27 T cell receptor beta chains from one specimen sequenced in a study of glioma-infiltrating T cells. TCR alpha and beta CDR3 regions were amplified from RNA using iRepertoire nested multiplex PCR. TCRdb ran MiXCR on the multiplex PCR reads and lists one entry per CDR3 protein. Counted here are around 100,000 distinct CDR3 sequences, 29% occurring once; the ten biggest clones make up 44%. The sample comprised glioma tissue, nonneoplastic brain tissue, or PBMCs (not recorded which). These receptor sequences come from a human donor with low-grade glioma or glioblastoma, undergoing nonglioma brain surgery, or in good health (not recorded which).

In this sample, this clonotype turned up many times. The genes are TRBV15 and TRBJ1-5; D unresolved. The V end lost 4 bases, the J end lost 5 bases, and 9 bases lay between the germline ends. The germline V gene has CDR1 LNHNV and CDR2 YYDKDF (reference sequence). The CDR3 consists of 13 residues. The CDR3 nucleotides read TGTGCCACCAGCATAGAGGGATATCAGCCCCAGCATTTT. This sequence encodes CATSIEGYQPQHF. Looking up the rest from reference TRBV15 and TRBJ1-5 gives the full variable domain: DAMVIQNPRYQVTQFGKPVTLSCSQTLNHNVMYWYQQKSSQAPKLLFHYYDKDFNNEADTPDNFQSRRPNTSFCFLDIRSPGLGDTAMYLCATSIEGYQPQHFGDGTRLSIL.

This clonotype was detected many times. The V call is TRBV6-6, the J call TRBJ2-7; 8 bases fit TRBD1. Trimming at V came to 1 base and at J to 1 base, leaving 0 bases not matched to a gene. Germline V gene data show CDR1 as MNHNY and CDR2 as SVGAGI (reference sequence). This CDR3 spans 14 amino acids. CDR3 amino acids: CASSYWDRSYEQYF. Here the CDR3 DNA reads TGTGCCAGCAGTTACTGGGACAGGTCCTACGAGCAGTACTTC.

This chain uses TRBV18 with TRBJ1-2, with D uncertain. The CDR3 spans 13 residues. Germline V gives CDR1 KGHSH, CDR2 LQKENI. Deletions cut 2 bases from V and 6 bases from J, with 10 bases between. This CDR3 reads CASSPTERNGYTF. As DNA, the CDR3 is TGTGCCAGCTCACCAACGGAGAGGAATGGCTACACCTTC.

Concerning this clonotype: A much larger clone is a single base away; this may be a read error. The CDR3 region is CSPRARGGTSGGTAYEQYF. CDR3 bases: TGCAGTCCTAGAGCCCGAGGGGGGACTAGCGGGGGGACCGCCTACGAGCAGTACTTC. The chain combines TRBV20-1 with TRBJ2-7; 15 bases line up with TRBD2. This CDR3 is 19 amino acids long. CDR1 and CDR2 (germline): DFQATT, SNEGSKA (reference sequence).

The table lists this clonotype with many counts. The chain carries TRBV2 and TRBJ1-4; a weak D match, TRBD1 (5 bases). V was pared by 9 bases and J by 8 bases, with 16 bases between. The CDR3 is 13 amino acids. In germline, CDR1 is SNHLY, CDR2 FYNNEI. The CDR3 nucleotides read TGTGCCAGTGACCGGGACGGTCGGGAAAAACTGTTTTTT. Translating gives CASDRDGREKLFF.

This clonotype appeared once. A much larger clone sits a single nucleotide away, making a read error possible. The V gene is TRBV20-1, the J gene TRBJ1-1; D gene uncertain. Germline CDR1 and CDR2: DFQATT and SNEGSKA (reference sequence). V was clipped by 5 bases and J by 0 bases, with 7 bases between them. This CDR3 is 12 amino acids long. The DNA for the CDR3 is TGCAGTGCTCGCCCCGTGAACACTGAAGCTTTCTTT. Its protein product is CSARPVNTEAFF.

This clonotype showed up many times. J is TRBJ2-3 and V is TRBV20-1; D unclear. V lost 7 bases and J lost 5, with 10 bases in between. CDR3 length equals 11 residues. Germline values: CDR1 DFQATT, CDR2 SNEGSKA (reference sequence). CDR3 residues: CSVRHGDTQYF. CDR3 bases: TGCAGTGTCAGGCACGGAGATACGCAGTATTTT.

Many counts were recorded for this clonotype. The chain recombines TRBV20-1 with TRBJ2-1; D could derive from TRBD1 or TRBD2 (5 bases each). Germline CDR1 and CDR2: DFQATT and SNEGSKA (reference sequence). Trimming shortened V by 6 bases and J by 1 base, and 10 bases separated the two germline ends. The CDR3 contains 13 residues. The CDR3 reads CSAQGPSYNEQFF. In DNA, the CDR3 is TGCAGTGCGCAGGGACCTTCCTACAATGAGCAGTTCTTC.

At least ten counts were recorded for this clonotype. The chain employs TRBV11-3 and TRBJ1-2, with D unresolved. Germline lookup yields CDR1 SGHNT and CDR2 YENEEA. The length of the CDR3 is 12 residues. CDR3 region: CVHVTGGYGYTF. The CDR3 DNA reads TGTGTTCACGTCACGGGTGGCTATGGCTACACCTTC.

A few counts support this clonotype. V usage is TRBV11-2 and J usage is TRBJ2-5; 7 bases fit TRBD1. CDR3 size: 15 residues. Germline CDR1 is SGHAT and CDR2 is FQNNGV. Trimming took 1 base from V and 2 from J; bases not matched to a gene: 4. The CDR3: CASSLGQGFQETQYF. The CDR3, as DNA: TGTGCCAGCAGCTTAGGACAGGGATTTCAAGAGACCCAGTACTTC.

This clonotype has a count of ten or more. CDR3 sequence (DNA): TGTGCCAGCAGTTCTCTACAGCGGGGGGAGACCCAGTACTTC. Translation: CASSSLQRGETQYF. J is TRBJ2-5 and V is TRBV6-1; 8 nucleotides agree with TRBD2. The CDR3 is 14 residues long. After removal of 5 bases from V and 5 bases from J, the junction contained 7 bases not matched to a gene. Germline V gene lookup returns CDR1 MNHNS and CDR2 SASEGT.

This clonotype has more than one count but fewer than ten. This chain joins TRBV5-6 and TRBJ2-7, with 8 positions matching TRBD1. Per germline, CDR1 SGHDT and CDR2 YYEEEE. This CDR3 is 13 amino acids long. The V gene end was trimmed by 4 bases and the J gene end by 5 bases; junction bases not matched to a gene: 5. The CDR3 here is CASSLGQGDEQYF. In nucleotides, the CDR3 is TGTGCCAGCAGCCTCGGACAGGGCGACGAGCAGTACTTC.

The sample holds many counts of this clonotype. The gene calls are TRBV9 and TRBJ2-7; 11 bases line up with TRBD2. V was clipped by 6 bases and J by 2 bases; unmatched bases: 7. In germline, CDR1 is SGDLS, CDR2 YYNGEE. This CDR3 has 15 residues. The CDR3: CASTPSGGNTYEQYF. CDR3 coding DNA: TGTGCCAGCACCCCTAGCGGGGGGAACACCTACGAGCAGTACTTC.

This clonotype was picked up one time. The genes are TRBV5-6 and TRBJ1-6; weak D call: TRBD1 (5 bases). CDR3 size: 17 residues. Trimming took 7 bases from V and 1 from J, leaving 18 bases between them. The germline CDR1 and CDR2 sequences are SGHDT and YYEEEE. CDR3 protein: CASRRGGIGSYNSPLHF. In DNA form, the CDR3 reads TGTGCCAGCCGCCGGGGGGGTATAGGATCCTATAATTCACCCCTCCACTTT.

Ten or more counts support this clonotype. The CDR3 DNA reads as TGTGCCAGCAGACCACTAGCGGCCACAGATACGCAGTATTTT. It is translated as CASRPLAATDTQYF. The rearrangement links TRBV2 to TRBJ2-3; 8 nucleotides match TRBD2. CDR1 is SNHLY, CDR2 FYNNEI, per germline. After removal of 6 bases from V and 2 bases from J, the junction contained 4 bases not matched to a gene. CDR3 length: 14 amino acids.

Concerning this clonotype itself: This may come from a read error, since a much larger clone is one base off. The rearrangement joins TRBV25-1 to TRBJ2-1, with 9 bases that match TRBD1. CDR1 and CDR2 (germline): MGHDK, SYGVNS. This CDR3 is 15 amino acids long. This CDR3 reads CASSRGQGSYNKQFF. The CDR3 DNA reads TGTGCCAGCAGCCGGGGACAGGGCTCCTACAATAAGCAGTTCTTC.

This clonotype turned up a few times. This may arise from a read error, as a much more abundant clone is one base away. The genes are TRBV27 and TRBJ2-7; the D call may be TRBD1 or TRBD2 (5 bases each). This CDR3 has 15 residues. Germline assignment: CDR1 MNHEY and CDR2 SMNVEV (reference sequence). The V end was cut by 4 bases, the J end by 0 bases, with 13 bases between. This CDR3 reads CASSSGRDLSYEQYF. The CDR3 DNA follows: TGTGCCAGCAGTTCTGGCAGGGACCTCTCCTACGAGCAGTACTTC.

This clonotype was counted at least ten times. The chain is built from TRBV7-3 and TRBJ2-7; 10 bases align to TRBD1. V was pared by 4 bases and J by 2 bases, with 5 bases of the junction left unmatched. Germline CDR1 reads SGHTA; CDR2 reads FQGTGA. CDR3 length equals 15 residues. CDR3 loop: CASSSGTGDTYEQYF. The CDR3 region has the DNA TGTGCCAGCAGCTCGGGGACAGGGGATACCTACGAGCAGTACTTC.

In its sample, this clonotype was seen a few times. J is TRBJ2-3 and V is TRBV12-3 or TRBV12-4; no definite D call. V dropped 1 base and J dropped 0 bases, with 11 bases sitting between them. The CDR3 sequence is 16 residues long. DNA for the CDR3: TGTGCCAGCAGTTTAGTTCTGGCCGAGAGCACAGATACGCAGTATTTT. Residues: CASSLVLAESTDTQYF.

This clonotype has a handful of counts. This chain connects TRBV6-6 to TRBJ2-7; D may correspond to TRBD1 or TRBD2 (5 bases each). Per germline, CDR1 MNHNY and CDR2 SVGAGI (reference sequence). The V end lost 10 bases, the J end lost 0 bases, and 16 bases lay between the germline ends. The CDR3 is 14 residues long. CDR3 protein: CATRGRPHSYEQYF. The CDR3 DNA reads TGTGCCACCCGGGGACGTCCCCACTCCTACGAGCAGTACTTC.

This chain joins TRBV20-1 and TRBJ2-7, with 9 bases aligning to TRBD2. The CDR3 spans 14 residues. CDR1 is DFQATT, CDR2 SNEGSKA, per germline (reference sequence). V gave up 5 bases and J gave up 7 bases; unmatched junction bases: 12. DNA of the CDR3: TGCAGTGCTTCAGCGGGGGGCCACCGAAATGAGCAGTACTTC. Its protein product is CSASAGGHRNEQYF.

In regard to this clonotype: At one of its ends the junction is not consistent with the germline gene, which may arise from a read error. The rearrangement joins TRBV20-1 to TRBJ2-1, with TRBD2 as a possible D gene (5 bases). The germline V gene has CDR1 DFQATT and CDR2 SNEGSKA (reference sequence). This CDR3 is built from 14 residues. CDR3 DNA sequence: TGCAGTGTCCGAGCTAGCTTTATCTACATTGAGCAGTTCTTC. Translating it yields CSVRASFIYIEQFF.

This clonotype was seen at least ten times. The rearrangement links TRBV7-2 to TRBJ1-1; TRBD1 might be the D (6 bases). V was clipped by 4 bases and J by 4 bases, with 13 bases between them. Germline CDR1 and CDR2: SGHTA and FQGNSA. The CDR3 sequence is 14 residues long. Written as DNA, the CDR3 is TGTGCCAGCAGCTCGGGGGCGCCTGGCACTGAAGCTTTCTTT. The encoded protein is CASSSGAPGTEAFF.

In its sample, this clonotype was seen many times. The chain uses TRBV2 and TRBJ2-1, with 7 bases aligning to TRBD2. Germline CDR1 is SNHLY and CDR2 is FYNNEI. J gave up 0 bases and V 3 bases, and 5 bases lay outside the gene matches. This CDR3 contains 16 residues. In DNA form, the CDR3 reads TGTGCCAGCAGTGATAGGCGGGGGTTCTCCTACAATGAGCAGTTCTTC. It translates to CASSDRRGFSYNEQFF.

This clonotype appeared many times. This rearrangement joins TRBV20-1 to TRBJ2-7; 7 nucleotides match TRBD1. The CDR3 contains 16 residues. After removal of 4 bases from V and 1 base from J, the junction contained 13 bases not matched to a gene. Germline loops: CDR1 DFQATT, CDR2 SNEGSKA (reference sequence). DNA for the CDR3: TGCAGTGCTAAGGTCGCAGGGGGAATTGGGTCCTACGAGCAGTACTTC. Encoded protein: CSAKVAGGIGSYEQYF.

This clonotype has just one count. The missing conserved phenylalanine or tryptophan at the end of this CDR3 makes a read error likely. V gene TRBV4-2 combines with J gene TRBJ2-1, with D perhaps TRBD1 (6 bases). The germline V gene encodes CDR1 LGHNA and CDR2 YNFKEQ. The CDR3 is 15 residues long. V lost 4 bases and J 5 bases, leaving 15 bases between the germline ends. CDR3 nucleotides: TGTGCCAGCAGCCGGATGGGGGCGGCCGACAATGAGCAGTTCATC. Residues: CASSRMGAADNEQFI.

This clonotype was counted between two and nine times. The chain combines TRBV7-2 with TRBJ2-5, with 8 bases identical to TRBD1. CDR1 and CDR2 from the germline V gene are SGHTA and FQGNSA. Trimming cost V 3 bases and J 4 bases; bases outside gene matches: 4. The CDR3 spans 14 residues. The CDR3 DNA reads TGTGCCAGCAGCTTTCAGACAGGGGTAGAGACCCAGTACTTC. It codes for CASSFQTGVETQYF.